This TCR beta chain comes out of a study of technical replicates of blood from several donors. In germline, CDR1 is SGDLS, CDR2 YYNGEE. This CDR3 comprises 15 residues. Trimming cost V 2 bases and J 4 bases, with 13 bases left between them. Assay used: immunoSEQ multiplex PCR; TCRdb lists only in-frame clones, some missing. Of under 85,000 clones listed, more than 85% are singletons. The sequence came from a human donor in good health. Some clones in this sample may be carry-over from other donors' samples. Input material: T cells isolated from PBMCs. The V call is TRBV9, the J call TRBJ1-5, with D unresolved. Here the CDR3 reads CASSVEGAGNQPQHF. The DNA for the CDR3 is TGTGCCAGCAGCGTCGAGGGAGCGGGGAATCAGCCCCAGCATTTT.